Listed below are T cell receptor beta chains from one sample, sequenced in a study of cytomegalovirus exposure and HLA in healthy donors. Assay: immunoSEQ multiplex PCR; the TCRdb copy retains only in-frame clones and omits some. The repertoire includes 150,000 or so clones, over 70% of them detected once, and around 7% sits in the top ten. The sequencing input was PBMCs. These receptors all stem from a woman in her thirties or forties in good health and CMV-seropositive. CDR3s include the opening cysteine and the closing phenylalanine or tryptophan. A D gene is named only where the DNA matches it firmly. Size is omitted from some rows. Given values are once, few, many or a class for expanded clones.

cdr3_nt | cdr3_aa | d_call | j_call | v_call | clone_size
TGTGCCAGCAGCTTAGCGTCTAGCCAAGAGACCCAGTACTTC | CASSLASSQETQYF | - | TRBJ2-5 | TRBV7-8 | few
TGTGCCAGCAGTTACTCGGTCGGGACAGGGGATGGCTACACCTTC | CASSYSVGTGDGYTF | TRBD1 | TRBJ1-2 | TRBV6-6 | -
TGTGCCTGGACAGTTGGTTCTGGAAACACCATATATTTT | CAWTVGSGNTIYF | - | TRBJ1-3 | TRBV30 | -
TGCGCCAGCAGCTTGCTTTTTCAGGACACCGGGGAGCTGTTTTTT | CASSLLFQDTGELFF | - | TRBJ2-2 | TRBV5-1 | -
TGCGCCAGCAGCTTGGGTAGCGGGGTAGTCACAGATACGCAGTATTTT | CASSLGSGVVTDTQYF | TRBD2 | TRBJ2-3 | TRBV5-1 | -
TGTGCCAGTAGTATATCGTCGGGACAGGTCCAAGAGACCCAGTACTTC | CASSISSGQVQETQYF | TRBD1 | TRBJ2-5 | TRBV19 | -
TGTGCCAGCAGACAACTCGGGAGGCAGTACTTC | CASRQLGRQYF | - | TRBJ2-7 | TRBV6-5 | -
TGTGCCACCAGCAGAGTCAAGGGGAGCACAGATACGCAGTATTTT | CATSRVKGSTDTQYF | - | TRBJ2-3 | TRBV15 | -
TGCGCCAGCAGCTTGGTTAGCGAGCGGGAGACCCAGTACTTC | CASSLVSERETQYF | - | TRBJ2-5 | TRBV5-1 | -
TGTGCCAGCAAGGACAGGGCCTCCTACAATGAGCAGTTCTTC | CASKDRASYNEQFF | TRBD1 | TRBJ2-1 | TRBV25-1 | -
TGTGCCAGCAGCGAGAAGGGAGGCTATGGCTACACCTTC | CASSEKGGYGYTF | - | TRBJ1-2 | TRBV7-3 | -
TGTGCCAGCAGCCACGCCGGCGGGGACAGTCCTGAAGCTTTCTTT | CASSHAGGDSPEAFF | TRBD1 | TRBJ1-1 | TRBV4-2 | -
TGTGCCAGTATCATCGGGCCGGGGCAGCCCCAGCATTTT | CASIIGPGQPQHF | - | TRBJ1-5 | TRBV19 | -
TGTGCCAGCAGCTTAGACGGACAAACAAATACGCAGTATTTT | CASSLDGQTNTQYF | - | TRBJ2-3 | TRBV7-2 | -
TGTGCCAGCAGCTTAGAGTTAGGGGGTACGGCCAAAAACAGTCAGTACTTC | CASSLELGGTAKNSQYF | - | TRBJ2-4 | TRBV7-8 | -
TGCGCCAGCGGATACTTGACAGGCGGCTCAGGCGATGAGCAGTTCTTC | CASGYLTGGSGDEQFF | - | TRBJ2-1 | TRBV5-1 | -
TGCGCCAGCAGCCAAGGCCCCGACGCGGCGGGGCTATACACAGATACGCAGTATTTT | CASSQGPDAAGLYTDTQYF | - | TRBJ2-3 | TRBV4-3 | -
TGTGCCAGCAGCTTACCGCCACAGGCTACCCACTATGGCTACACCTTC | CASSLPPQATHYGYTF | - | TRBJ1-2 | TRBV7-9 | -
TGTGCCAGCAGTTACTACAATGGCTACACCTTC | CASSYYNGYTF | - | TRBJ1-2 | TRBV28 | -
TGTGCCAGCAGCGACCTAGCGGGGACTAGCTACGAGCAGTACTTC | CASSDLAGTSYEQYF | TRBD2 | TRBJ2-7 | TRBV9 | -
TGTGCCAGTGGGGACAACTCTGGAAACACCATATATTTT | CASGDNSGNTIYF | - | TRBJ1-3 | TRBV6-5 | -
TGTGCCTGGAGTAAGGAGTTTAACACTGAAGCTTTCTTT | CAWSKEFNTEAFF | - | TRBJ1-1 | TRBV30 | -
TGTGCCAGCAGTTTACGAGGGTTTTTAGGGGAGACCCAGTACTTC | CASSLRGFLGETQYF | - | TRBJ2-5 | TRBV27 | -
TGTGCCAGCAGCCAAGACGGAGGCTCTGGAAACACCATATATTTT | CASSQDGGSGNTIYF | - | TRBJ1-3 | TRBV4-2 | -
TGTGCCAGCAGCTTAGGCGAGGGAGCGGGGGGGGCGAGAAATGAGCAGTTCTTC | CASSLGEGAGGARNEQFF | TRBD2 | TRBJ2-1 | TRBV11-3 | -
TGCGCCAGCAGCCCGGGGTCAGGGGGCTCAGAAGCTTTCTTT | CASSPGSGGSEAFF | TRBD1 | TRBJ1-1 | TRBV5-1 | -
TGCGCCAGCAGCCAACCTGATATGGGCCTTGTGAACACTGAAGCTTTCTTT | CASSQPDMGLVNTEAFF | - | TRBJ1-1 | TRBV4-1 | few
TGTGCCAGCATGCGGAAGGCGGGGGCTGAGACCCAGTACTTC | CASMRKAGAETQYF | - | TRBJ2-5 | TRBV6-1 | -
TGTGCCAGCAGCTGGACAGGGGGTCGGCAGTACTTC | CASSWTGGRQYF | TRBD1 | TRBJ2-7 | TRBV7-2 | -
TGTGCCAGTAGTAAGGGGATGGCTGGGTACGAGCAGTACTTC | CASSKGMAGYEQYF | - | TRBJ2-7 | TRBV19 | few
TGTGCCAGCAGTGAGGGACAGGGACTTCTAAATTCACCCCTCCACTTT | CASSEGQGLLNSPLHF | TRBD1 | TRBJ1-6 | TRBV6-1 | -
TGCGCCAGCAGCTTGGACAGCACTAACTATGGCTACACCTTC | CASSLDSTNYGYTF | - | TRBJ1-2 | TRBV5-1 | -
TGTGCCAGCAGCTTAAAGGGGGGGGGTCCCCAGCCCCAGCATTTT | CASSLKGGGPQPQHF | - | TRBJ1-5 | TRBV7-9 | -
TGTTCCAACCAGAACGCGGCATACGAGCAGTACTTC | CSNQNAAYEQYF | - | TRBJ2-7 | TRBV6-6 | -
TGTGCCAGCAGTGATGGGCACCAGGGTCAGCCCCAGCATTTT | CASSDGHQGQPQHF | - | TRBJ1-5 | TRBV6-1 | -
TGTGCCAGCAGCTCTAGCGGGGGGCCAAATGAGCAGTTCTTC | CASSSSGGPNEQFF | TRBD2 | TRBJ2-1 | TRBV6-6 | -
TGTGCCAGCAGTTACATATACGAGCAGTACTTC | CASSYIYEQYF | - | TRBJ2-7 | TRBV6-6 | -
TGTGCCAGCAGCCATCAACGGGGCAGGGGAATCTACAATGAGCAGTTCTTC | CASSHQRGRGIYNEQFF | - | TRBJ2-1 | TRBV14 | -
TGTGCCTGGAGTAGCGGTTCTGGCTACACCTTC | CAWSSGSGYTF | - | TRBJ1-2 | TRBV30 | -
TGTGCCAGCAGTTTTGGGTCGGGACAGTTCTCCACTGAAGCTTTCTTT | CASSFGSGQFSTEAFF | TRBD1 | TRBJ1-1 | TRBV28 | -
TGTGCCAGCAGCGGATCAGACAGAGAAGCTTTCTTT | CASSGSDREAFF | - | TRBJ1-1 | TRBV5-4 | once
TGTGCCAGCAGTGAATCTGAATACGCGGGTCGAAACTACAATCAGCCCCAGCATTTT | CASSESEYAGRNYNQPQHF | - | TRBJ1-5 | TRBV6-1 | -
TGTGCCTGGAGGGGGGCTGGGGGACATCAGCCCCAGCATTTT | CAWRGAGGHQPQHF | - | TRBJ1-5 | TRBV30 | -
TGTGCCTCCGTAGGACACCCAAGGTATGGCTACACCTTC | CASVGHPRYGYTF | - | TRBJ1-2 | TRBV30 | -
TGTGCCAGCAGTGCCGCCCGACGCGGTGTCTTT | CASSAARRGVF | - | TRBJ1-1 | TRBV2 | -
TGTGCCAGCAGCTTCTCCGGACAGGGGACGGCGGGGTCCAAAAACATTCAGTACTTC | CASSFSGQGTAGSKNIQYF | TRBD1 | TRBJ2-4 | TRBV11-2 | -
TGTGCCAGCAACTCCGACAGCCAGGATTCACCCCTCCACTTT | CASNSDSQDSPLHF | - | TRBJ1-6 | TRBV6-5 | -
TGTGCCAGCAGCTACGGGACAGGGACCTACGAGCAGTACTTC | CASSYGTGTYEQYF | TRBD1 | TRBJ2-7 | TRBV7-9 | -
TGTGCCAGCAGCTTAATTGAGACAGGGGCCAACAATGAGCAGTTCTTC | CASSLIETGANNEQFF | TRBD1 | TRBJ2-1 | TRBV11-1 | -
TGTGCCAGCAGTGAAGCGCTCGGCCAGGGCGACGGCTACACCTTC | CASSEALGQGDGYTF | - | TRBJ1-2 | TRBV2 | -
TGTGCCAGCAGTTTAATCAGAAACTATGGCTACACCTTC | CASSLIRNYGYTF | - | TRBJ1-2 | TRBV28 | -
TGTGCCAGCAGCTTCGACAGAAACTATGGCTACACCTTC | CASSFDRNYGYTF | - | TRBJ1-2 | TRBV7-9 | -
TGTGCCAGCAGCCTCGGGGGGGGAGAGACCCAGTACTTC | CASSLGGGETQYF | TRBD2 | TRBJ2-5 | TRBV28 | -